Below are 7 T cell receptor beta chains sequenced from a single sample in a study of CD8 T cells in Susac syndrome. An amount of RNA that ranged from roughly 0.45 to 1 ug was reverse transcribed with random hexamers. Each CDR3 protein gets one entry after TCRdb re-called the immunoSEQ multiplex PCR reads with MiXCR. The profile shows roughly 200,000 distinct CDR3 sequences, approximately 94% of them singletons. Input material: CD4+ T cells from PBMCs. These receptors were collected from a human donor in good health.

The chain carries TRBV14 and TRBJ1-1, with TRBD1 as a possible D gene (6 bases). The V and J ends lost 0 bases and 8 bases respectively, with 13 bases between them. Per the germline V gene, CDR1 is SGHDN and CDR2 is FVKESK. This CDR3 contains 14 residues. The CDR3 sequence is CASSQDVRTAEAFF. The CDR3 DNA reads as TGTGCCAGCAGCCAAGATGTGAGGACAGCCGAAGCTTTCTTT.

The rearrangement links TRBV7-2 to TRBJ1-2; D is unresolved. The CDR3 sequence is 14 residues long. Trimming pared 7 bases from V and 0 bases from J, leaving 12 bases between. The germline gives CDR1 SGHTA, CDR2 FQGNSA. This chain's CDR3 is CASTQGPTNYGYTF. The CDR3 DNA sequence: TGTGCCAGCACCCAAGGTCCGACTAACTATGGCTACACCTTC.

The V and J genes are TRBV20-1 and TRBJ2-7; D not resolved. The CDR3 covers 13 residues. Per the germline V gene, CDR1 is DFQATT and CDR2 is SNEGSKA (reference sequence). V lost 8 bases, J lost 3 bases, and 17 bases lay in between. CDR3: CSTKEEFNYEQYF. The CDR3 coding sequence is TGCAGTACCAAAGAGGAGTTTAACTACGAGCAGTACTTC.

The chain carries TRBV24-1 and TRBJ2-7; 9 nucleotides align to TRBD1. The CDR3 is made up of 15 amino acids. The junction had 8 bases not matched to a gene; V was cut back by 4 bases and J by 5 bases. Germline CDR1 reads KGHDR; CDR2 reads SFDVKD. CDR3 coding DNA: TGTGCCACCAGTGACCCCGGGACAGGGTCAGACGAGCAGTACTTC. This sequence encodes CATSDPGTGSDEQYF.

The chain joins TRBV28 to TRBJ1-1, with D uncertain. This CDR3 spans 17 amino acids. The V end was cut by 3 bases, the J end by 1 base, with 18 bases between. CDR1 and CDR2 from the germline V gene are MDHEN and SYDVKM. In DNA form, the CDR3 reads TGTGCCAGCAGTTTTATGTCACTCCGCTATGCGAACACTGAAGCTTTCTTT. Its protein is CASSFMSLRYANTEAFF. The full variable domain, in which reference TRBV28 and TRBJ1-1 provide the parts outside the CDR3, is DVKVTQSSRYLVKRTGEKVFLECVQDMDHENMFWYRQDPGLGLRLIYFSYDVKMKEKGDIPEGYSVSREKKERFSLILESASTNQTSMYLCASSFMSLRYANTEAFFGQGTRLTVV.

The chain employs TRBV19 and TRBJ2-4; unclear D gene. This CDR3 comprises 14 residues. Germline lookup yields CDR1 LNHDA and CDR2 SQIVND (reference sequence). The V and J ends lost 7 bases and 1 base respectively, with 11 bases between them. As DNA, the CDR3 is TGTGCCAGTACTGGTGTGGAGGCCAAAAACATTCAGTACTTC. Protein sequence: CASTGVEAKNIQYF.

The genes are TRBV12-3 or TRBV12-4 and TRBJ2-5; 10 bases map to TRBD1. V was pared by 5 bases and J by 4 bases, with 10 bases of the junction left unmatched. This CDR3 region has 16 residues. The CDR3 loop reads CASSDRGQGRGETQYF. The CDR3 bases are TGTGCCAGCAGTGACAGGGGGCAGGGGCGCGGAGAGACCCAGTACTTC.